The 12 T cell receptor beta chains below were found in one sample sequenced in a study of cytomegalovirus exposure and HLA in healthy donors. PCR primers comprised 60 Vbeta and 13 Jbeta primers. Sequenced by immunoSEQ multiplex PCR; TCRdb stores in-frame clones only, minus some. Here the sample spans under 200,000 clones, roughly 74% being singletons. The material sequenced was PBMCs. Every receptor here comes from a woman in her 30s in good health and CMV-seronegative.

The V and J genes are TRBV11-1 and TRBJ1-2, with TRBD1 identical over 8 bases. Trimming at V came to 4 bases and at J to 8 bases, leaving 12 bases not matched to a gene. There are 15 residues in the CDR3. The germline gives CDR1 SGHAT, CDR2 FQDESV (reference sequence). The CDR3 loop is CASSSSGTGVIGYTF. CDR3 DNA: TGTGCCAGCAGCTCCTCCGGGACAGGCGTAATAGGCTACACCTTC.

The V call is TRBV5-1, the J call TRBJ2-1; TRBD2 matches 10 bases. V trimming: 6 bases; J trimming: 5 bases; junction bases outside the gene matches: 8. This CDR3 is 15 amino acids long. Germline V gene sequence: CDR1 SGHRS, CDR2 YFSETQ. Here the CDR3 DNA reads TGCGCCAGCATTTCATTAGCGGGGGGTAACAATGAGCAGTTCTTC. It translates to CASISLAGGNNEQFF.

The chain uses TRBV12-5 and TRBJ2-5; 8 bases align to TRBD1. The J call may be wrong; the DNA end is better matched by TRBJ2-7. The CDR3 contains 13 residues. CDR1 and CDR2 (germline): LGHNT, FRNRAP. The CDR3, as DNA: TGTGCTAGTGGGCCCGGGACAGGTGTCGAGCAGTACTTC. Translation gives CASGPGTGVEQYF.

J is TRBJ2-1 and V is TRBV2, with a possible D match to TRBD1 (5 bases). Germline CDR1 and CDR2: SNHLY and FYNNEI. Trimming took 5 bases from V and 0 from J, leaving 14 bases between them. The CDR3 runs to 16 residues. CDR3 loop: CASSQRGDSSYNEQFF. CDR3 in DNA: TGTGCCAGCAGTCAAAGGGGTGATAGCTCCTACAATGAGCAGTTCTTC.

This chain uses TRBV7-8 with TRBJ2-5; D is uncertain. Near its end, the DNA agrees better with TRBJ2-7, so the J call may be wrong. The CDR3 is 11 residues long. From germline, CDR1 is SGHVS and CDR2 FQNEAQ. Here the CDR3 reads CASSRTYEQYF. The CDR3 region has the DNA TGTGCCAGCAGCCGCACCTACGAGCAGTACTTC.

The gene calls are TRBV6-6 and TRBJ2-7; D is perhaps TRBD1 (6 bases). V was clipped by 4 bases and J by 2 bases, with 12 bases between them. The CDR3 is 14 residues long. Germline CDR1 is MNHNY and CDR2 is SVGAGI (reference sequence). For the CDR3, the DNA is TGTGCCAGCAGTTCCCGGGACAAACCCTACGAGCAGTACTTC. This gives the protein CASSSRDKPYEQYF.

The chain uses TRBV11-2 and TRBJ2-7, with 9 bases identical to TRBD2. Germline assignment: CDR1 SGHAT and CDR2 FQNNGV. The trim removed 0 bases at V and 2 bases at J, leaving 5 bases unmatched. The CDR3 has 16 residues. The DNA for the CDR3 is TGTGCCAGCAGCTTAGAACGTCTAGCGGGGCCCTACGAGCAGTACTTC. Protein sequence: CASSLERLAGPYEQYF. Full variable domain (outside the CDR3, taken from reference TRBV11-2 and TRBJ2-7): EAGVAQSPRYKIIEKRQSVAFWCNPISGHATLYWYQQILGQGPKLLIQFQNNGVVDDSQLPKDRFSAERLKGVDSTLKIQPAKLEDSAVYLCASSLERLAGPYEQYFGPGTRLTVT.

V is TRBV4-1 and J is TRBJ1-1; tentatively, D is TRBD1 (6 bases). The germline CDR1 and CDR2 sequences are MGHRA and YSYEKL. The germline V and J ends were trimmed by 3 bases and 4 bases, with 12 bases remaining between them. The CDR3 spans 14 residues. Written as DNA, the CDR3 is TGCGCCAGCAGCCAGACACAGGGATTCACTGAAGCTTTCTTT. Its protein is CASSQTQGFTEAFF.

The chain recombines TRBV12-5 with TRBJ1-6, with a possible D match to TRBD1 (5 bases). The V end lost 7 bases, the J end lost 7 bases, and 11 bases lay between the germline ends. The CDR3 loop spans 13 amino acids. CDR1 and CDR2 from the germline V gene are LGHNT and FRNRAP. CDR3 sequence reads: CASALTVNSPLHF. In DNA form, the CDR3 reads TGTGCTAGTGCGCTGACAGTAAATTCACCCCTCCACTTT.

This rearrangement joins TRBV18 to TRBJ2-3, with D maybe TRBD2 (5 bases). Germline V gives CDR1 KGHSH, CDR2 LQKENI. CDR3 length equals 16 residues. The V and J ends lost 1 base and 4 bases respectively, with 15 bases between them. For the CDR3, the DNA is TGTGCCAGCTCACCACGGGCCGGAAGCGGTCCAGATACGCAGTATTTT. It encodes CASSPRAGSGPDTQYF.

The chain recombines TRBV19 with TRBJ1-5; 8 bases are shared with TRBD1. J was trimmed by 7 bases and V by 5 bases; bases with no gene match: 7. The CDR3 is 14 residues long. Germline V CDR1 and CDR2: LNHDA, SQIVND (reference sequence). The CDR3: CASSGDRREQPQHF. The CDR3 DNA reads TGTGCCAGTAGTGGGGACAGGAGAGAGCAGCCCCAGCATTTT.

The chain combines TRBV5-4 with TRBJ2-7; D uncertain. Germline-derived CDR1 and CDR2 are SGHNT and YYREEE (reference sequence). The CDR3 loop spans 13 amino acids. V was pared by 0 bases and J by 5 bases, with 9 bases between. DNA for the CDR3: TGTGCCAGCAGCTTGGCTTACAGCCACGAGCAGTACTTC. It codes for CASSLAYSHEQYF.